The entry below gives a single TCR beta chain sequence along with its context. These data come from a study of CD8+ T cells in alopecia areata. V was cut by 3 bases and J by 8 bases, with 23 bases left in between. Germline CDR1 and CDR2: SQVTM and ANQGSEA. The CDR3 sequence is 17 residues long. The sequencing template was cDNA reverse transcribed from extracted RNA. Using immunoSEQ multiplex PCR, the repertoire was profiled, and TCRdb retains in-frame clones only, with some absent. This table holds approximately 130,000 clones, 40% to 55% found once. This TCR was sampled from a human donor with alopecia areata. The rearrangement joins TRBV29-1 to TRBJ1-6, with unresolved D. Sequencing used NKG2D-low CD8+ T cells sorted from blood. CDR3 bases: TGCAGCGTTGACCGACCTCACGAGAGGATGGATGATTCACCCCTCCACTTT. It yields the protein CSVDRPHERMDDSPLHF.